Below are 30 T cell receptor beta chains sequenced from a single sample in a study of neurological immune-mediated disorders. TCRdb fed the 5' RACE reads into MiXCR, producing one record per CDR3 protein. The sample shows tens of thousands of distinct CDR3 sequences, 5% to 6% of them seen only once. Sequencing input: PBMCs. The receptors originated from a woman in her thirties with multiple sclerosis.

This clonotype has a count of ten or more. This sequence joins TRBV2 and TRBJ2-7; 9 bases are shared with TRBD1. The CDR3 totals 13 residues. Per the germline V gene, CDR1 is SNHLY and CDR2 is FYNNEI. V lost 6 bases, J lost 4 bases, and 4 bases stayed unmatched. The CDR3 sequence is CASSGTGWYEQYF. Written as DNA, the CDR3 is TGTGCCAGCAGCGGGACAGGGTGGTACGAGCAGTACTTC.

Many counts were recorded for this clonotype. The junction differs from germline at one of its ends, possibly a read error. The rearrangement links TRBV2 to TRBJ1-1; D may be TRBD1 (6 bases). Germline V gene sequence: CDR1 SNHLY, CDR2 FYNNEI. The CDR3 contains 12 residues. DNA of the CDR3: TGTGCCCGCAGACAGGTTAACACTGAAGCTTTCTTT. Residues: CARRQVNTEAFF.

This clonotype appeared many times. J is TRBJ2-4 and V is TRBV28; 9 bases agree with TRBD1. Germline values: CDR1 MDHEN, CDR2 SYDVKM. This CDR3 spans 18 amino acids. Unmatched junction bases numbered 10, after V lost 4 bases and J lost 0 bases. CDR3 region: CASSYRQGVTLAKNIQYF. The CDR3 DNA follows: TGTGCCAGCAGTTACCGACAGGGGGTTACGCTAGCCAAAAACATTCAGTACTTC.

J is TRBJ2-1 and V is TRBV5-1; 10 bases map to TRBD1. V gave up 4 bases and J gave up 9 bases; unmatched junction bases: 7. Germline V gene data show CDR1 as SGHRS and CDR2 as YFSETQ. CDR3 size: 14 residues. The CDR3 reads CASSENRDRGEQFF. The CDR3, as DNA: TGCGCCAGCAGCGAGAACCGGGACAGGGGTGAGCAGTTCTTC.

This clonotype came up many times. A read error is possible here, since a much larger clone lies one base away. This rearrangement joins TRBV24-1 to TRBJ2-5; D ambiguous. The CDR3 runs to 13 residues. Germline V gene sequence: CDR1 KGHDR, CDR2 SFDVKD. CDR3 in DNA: TGTGCCACCAGTGATGTGGACCAAGGGACCCAGTACTTC. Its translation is CATSDVDQGTQYF.

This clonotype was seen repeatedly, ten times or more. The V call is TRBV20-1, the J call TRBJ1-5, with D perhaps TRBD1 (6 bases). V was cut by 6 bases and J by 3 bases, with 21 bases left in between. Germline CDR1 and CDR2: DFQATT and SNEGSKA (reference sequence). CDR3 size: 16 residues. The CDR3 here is CSAQRGQGRSNQPQHF. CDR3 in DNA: TGCAGTGCACAGAGGGGACAAGGCCGGTCCAATCAGCCCCAGCATTTT.

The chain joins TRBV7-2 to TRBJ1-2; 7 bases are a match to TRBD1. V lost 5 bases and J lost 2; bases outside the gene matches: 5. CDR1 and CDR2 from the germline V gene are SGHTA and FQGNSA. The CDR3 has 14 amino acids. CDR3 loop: CASSPGQVNYGYTF. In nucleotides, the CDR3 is TGTGCCAGCAGCCCTGGACAGGTCAACTATGGCTACACCTTC.

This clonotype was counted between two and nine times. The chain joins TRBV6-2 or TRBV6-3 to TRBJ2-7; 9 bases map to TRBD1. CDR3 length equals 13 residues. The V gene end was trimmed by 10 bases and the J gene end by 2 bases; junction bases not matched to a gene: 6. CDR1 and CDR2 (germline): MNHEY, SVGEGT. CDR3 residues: CATGQGFTYEQYV. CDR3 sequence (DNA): TGTGCCACCGGACAGGGGTTTACCTACGAGCAGTACGTC.

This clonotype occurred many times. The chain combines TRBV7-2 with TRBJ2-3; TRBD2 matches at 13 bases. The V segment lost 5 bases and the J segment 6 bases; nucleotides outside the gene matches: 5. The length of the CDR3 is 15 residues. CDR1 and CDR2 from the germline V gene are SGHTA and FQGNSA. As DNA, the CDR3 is TGTGCCAGCAGCGCACTAGCGGGGGGGCCGGATACGCAGTATTTT. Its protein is CASSALAGGPDTQYF.

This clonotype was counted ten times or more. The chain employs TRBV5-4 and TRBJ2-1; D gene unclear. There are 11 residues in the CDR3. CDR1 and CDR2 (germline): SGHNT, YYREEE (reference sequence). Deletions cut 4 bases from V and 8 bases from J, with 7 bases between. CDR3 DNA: TGTGCCAGCAGCACTCCGTATGAGCAGTTCTTC. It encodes CASSTPYEQFF.

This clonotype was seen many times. CDR3 sequence: CASTPLAGTQETQYF. The DNA of the CDR3 is TGCGCCAGCACACCGCTAGCGGGGACTCAAGAGACCCAGTACTTC. The chain combines TRBV10-2 with TRBJ2-5; 9 bases agree with TRBD2. This CDR3 contains 15 residues. J was trimmed by 2 bases and V by 7 bases; bases with no gene match: 8. Germline V CDR1 and CDR2: WSHSY, SAAADI.

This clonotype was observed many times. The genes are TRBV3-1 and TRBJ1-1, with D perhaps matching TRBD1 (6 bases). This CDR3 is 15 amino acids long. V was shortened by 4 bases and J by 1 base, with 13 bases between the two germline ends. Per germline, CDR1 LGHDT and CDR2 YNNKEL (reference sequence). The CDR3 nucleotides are TGTGCCAGCAGCCCGGAGGGACACGCGAACACTGAAGCTTTCTTT. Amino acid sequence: CASSPEGHANTEAFF.

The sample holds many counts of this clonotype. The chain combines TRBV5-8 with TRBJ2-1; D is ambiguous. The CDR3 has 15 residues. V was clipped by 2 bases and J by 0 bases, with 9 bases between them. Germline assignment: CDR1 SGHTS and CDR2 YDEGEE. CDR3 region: CASSFVRSSYNEQFF. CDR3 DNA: TGTGCCAGCAGCTTTGTTAGGAGCTCCTACAATGAGCAGTTCTTC.

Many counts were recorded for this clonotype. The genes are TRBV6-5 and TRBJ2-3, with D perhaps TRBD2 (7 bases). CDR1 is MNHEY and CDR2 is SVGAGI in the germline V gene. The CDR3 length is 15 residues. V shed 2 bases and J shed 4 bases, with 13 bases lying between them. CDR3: CASSYGGGGPDTQYF. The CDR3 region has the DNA TGTGCCAGCAGTTACGGGGGAGGGGGGCCAGATACGCAGTATTTT.

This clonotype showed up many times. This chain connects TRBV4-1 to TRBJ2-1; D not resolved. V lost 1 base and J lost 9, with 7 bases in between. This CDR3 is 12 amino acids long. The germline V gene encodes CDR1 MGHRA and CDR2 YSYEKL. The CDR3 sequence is CASSQADGEQFF. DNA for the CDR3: TGCGCCAGCAGCCAAGCCGATGGTGAGCAGTTCTTC.

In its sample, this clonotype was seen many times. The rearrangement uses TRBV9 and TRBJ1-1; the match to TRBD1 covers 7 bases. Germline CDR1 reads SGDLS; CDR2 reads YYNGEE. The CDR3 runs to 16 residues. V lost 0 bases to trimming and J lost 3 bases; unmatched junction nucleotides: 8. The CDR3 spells CASSVDRGASYTEAFF. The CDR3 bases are TGTGCCAGCAGCGTAGACAGGGGCGCATCGTACACTGAAGCTTTCTTT.

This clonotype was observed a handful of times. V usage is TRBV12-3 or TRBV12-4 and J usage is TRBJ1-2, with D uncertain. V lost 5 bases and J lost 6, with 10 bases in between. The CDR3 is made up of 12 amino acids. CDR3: CASSPRVHGYTF. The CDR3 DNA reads TGTGCCAGCAGTCCACGGGTCCATGGCTACACCTTC.

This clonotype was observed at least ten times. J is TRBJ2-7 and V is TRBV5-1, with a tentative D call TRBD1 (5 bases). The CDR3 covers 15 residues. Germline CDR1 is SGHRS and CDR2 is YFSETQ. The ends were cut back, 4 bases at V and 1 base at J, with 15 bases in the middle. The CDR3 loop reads CASSQVQGWSYEQYF. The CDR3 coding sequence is TGCGCCAGCAGCCAGGTGCAGGGATGGTCCTACGAGCAGTACTTC.

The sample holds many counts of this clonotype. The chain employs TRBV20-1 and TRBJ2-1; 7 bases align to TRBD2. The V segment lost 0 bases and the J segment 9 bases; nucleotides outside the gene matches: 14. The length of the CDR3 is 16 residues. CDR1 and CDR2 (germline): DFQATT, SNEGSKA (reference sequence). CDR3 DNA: TGCAGTGCTAGAGATCCGGCGGGAGCCCAGGCGCGTGAGCAGTTCTTC. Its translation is CSARDPAGAQAREQFF.

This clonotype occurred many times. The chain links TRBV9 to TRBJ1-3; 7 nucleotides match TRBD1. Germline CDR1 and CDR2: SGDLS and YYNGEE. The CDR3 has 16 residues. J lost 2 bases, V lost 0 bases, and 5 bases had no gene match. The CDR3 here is CASSVAQGQPGNTIYF. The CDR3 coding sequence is TGTGCCAGCAGCGTAGCCCAGGGACAGCCTGGAAACACCATATATTTT.

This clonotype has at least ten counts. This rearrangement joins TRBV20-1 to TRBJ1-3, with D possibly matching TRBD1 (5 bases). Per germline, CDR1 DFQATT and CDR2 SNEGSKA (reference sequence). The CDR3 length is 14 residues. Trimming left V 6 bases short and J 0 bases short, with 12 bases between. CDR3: CSAASGVSGNTIYF. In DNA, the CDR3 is TGCAGTGCCGCATCGGGGGTCTCTGGAAACACCATATATTTT.

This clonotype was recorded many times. CDR3 bases: TGCAGTGCTATGGGACTAGCGGGGGTCACAGATACGCAGTATTTT. Its protein product is CSAMGLAGVTDTQYF. The V gene is TRBV20-1, the J gene TRBJ2-3, with TRBD2 identical over 14 bases. Germline lookup yields CDR1 DFQATT and CDR2 SNEGSKA (reference sequence). V was pared by 4 bases and J by 2 bases, with 2 bases of the junction left unmatched. The CDR3 contains 15 residues.

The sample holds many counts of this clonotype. CDR3 coding DNA: TGTGCCAGCAGTTTCCGACAAACCACTGAAGCTTTCTTT. Translating gives CASSFRQTTEAFF. The V gene is TRBV6-2 or TRBV6-3, the J gene TRBJ1-1; D unclear. V dropped 4 bases and J dropped 4 bases, with 10 bases sitting between them. Germline CDR1 MNHEY, CDR2 SVGEGT. The CDR3 consists of 13 residues.

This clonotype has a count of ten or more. The DNA for the CDR3 is TGCGCCAGCAGCTTGGGATTAGGACAGGGTGGAAAGAGGACTGAAGCTTTCTTT. This gives the protein CASSLGLGQGGKRTEAFF. The chain employs TRBV5-1 and TRBJ1-1; the match to TRBD1 covers 8 bases. CDR1 is SGHRS and CDR2 is YFSETQ in the germline V gene. Germline trimming cut 0 bases from V and 5 bases from J; bases unmatched to any gene: 15. The CDR3 totals 18 residues.

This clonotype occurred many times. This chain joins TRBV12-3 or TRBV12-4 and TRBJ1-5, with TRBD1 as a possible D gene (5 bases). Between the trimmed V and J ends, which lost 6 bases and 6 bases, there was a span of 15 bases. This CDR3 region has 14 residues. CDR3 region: CASSNNAGFQPQHF. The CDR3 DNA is TGTGCCAGCAGCAACAATGCAGGGTTTCAGCCCCAGCATTTT.

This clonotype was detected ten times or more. CDR3 nucleotide sequence: TGCAGTGCTAGTTGGACAGGGGCCAATGAGCAGTTCTTC. Residues: CSASWTGANEQFF. The chain employs TRBV20-1 and TRBJ2-1; TRBD1 matches at 9 bases. The CDR3 extends over 13 amino acids. Per germline, CDR1 DFQATT and CDR2 SNEGSKA (reference sequence). J was trimmed by 6 bases and V by 3 bases; bases with no gene match: 3.

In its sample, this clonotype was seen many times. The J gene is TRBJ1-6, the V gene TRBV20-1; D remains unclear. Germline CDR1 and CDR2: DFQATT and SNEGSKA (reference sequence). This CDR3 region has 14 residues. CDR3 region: CSIKGGRDNSPLHF. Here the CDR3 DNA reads TGCAGCATAAAGGGAGGGAGGGATAATTCACCCCTCCACTTT.

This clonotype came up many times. The CDR3 bases are TGTGCCAGCAGCGTAGAAGGGACTAGCGGGATGAGAATCGGCAATGAGCAGTTCTTC. Its protein product is CASSVEGTSGMRIGNEQFF. V and J are TRBV9 and TRBJ2-1; 13 positions agree with TRBD2. The CDR3 covers 19 residues. The germline CDR1 and CDR2 sequences are SGDLS and YYNGEE. V lost 0 bases, J lost 6 bases, and 12 bases stayed unmatched.

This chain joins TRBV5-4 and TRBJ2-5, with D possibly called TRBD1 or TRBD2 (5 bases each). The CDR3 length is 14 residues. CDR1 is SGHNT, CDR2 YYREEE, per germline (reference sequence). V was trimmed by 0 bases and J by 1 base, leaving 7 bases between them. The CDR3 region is CASSLEGTQETQYF. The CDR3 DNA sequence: TGTGCCAGCAGCTTGGAGGGGACCCAAGAGACCCAGTACTTC.

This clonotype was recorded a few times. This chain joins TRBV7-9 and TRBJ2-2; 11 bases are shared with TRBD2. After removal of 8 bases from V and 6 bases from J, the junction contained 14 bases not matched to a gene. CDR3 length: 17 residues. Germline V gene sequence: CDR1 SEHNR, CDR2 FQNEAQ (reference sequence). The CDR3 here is CASAQSEVAGGPGELFF. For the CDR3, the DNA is TGTGCCAGCGCCCAAAGTGAAGTAGCGGGAGGGCCCGGGGAGCTGTTTTTT.